These 9 T cell receptor beta chains were all obtained from the same sample, sequenced in a study of CD8+ T cells in alopecia areata. Sample treatment: oral pan-JAK inhibitor, 5-10 mg twice daily. In each case, RNA was isolated and then reverse transcribed into cDNA as the sequencing template. Clones were sequenced by immunoSEQ multiplex PCR, and TCRdb holds only the in-frame ones, with some missing. The sample yields around 100,000 clones, roughly 55% seen once. Sequencing used CD8+ T cells sorted from blood, obtained at week 24, from a patient treated with tofacitinib. The source is a human donor with alopecia areata.

The rearrangement links TRBV30 to TRBJ2-7; D uncertain. CDR1 GTSNPN and CDR2 SVGIG come from the germline V gene (reference sequence). Trimming shortened V by 4 bases and J by 3 bases, and 10 bases separated the two germline ends. CDR3 length: 12 residues. In DNA form, the CDR3 reads TGTGCCTGGATGGCTGAAAACTACGAGCAGTACTTC. Translated: CAWMAENYEQYF.

V usage is TRBV27 and J usage is TRBJ2-2, with TRBD2 matching 9 bases. The CDR3 runs 17 residues. Germline V CDR1 and CDR2: MNHEY, SMNVEV (reference sequence). V shed 3 bases and J 4 bases; nucleotides not matched to a gene: 9. CDR3 in amino acids: CASSFFPQRGATGELFF. The CDR3 nucleotides read TGTGCCAGCAGTTTTTTTCCCCAGCGGGGGGCCACCGGGGAGCTGTTTTTT.

This clone was counted only a few times. V and J are TRBV15 and TRBJ2-3, with a weak D call TRBD2 (5 bases). The CDR3 is 14 amino acids. V lost 4 bases and J 4 bases, leaving 12 bases between the germline ends. Germline CDR1 is LNHNV and CDR2 is YYDKDF (reference sequence). CDR3 coding DNA: TGTGCCACCAGCATCGGGGAATACGCAGATACGCAGTATTTT. This gives the protein CATSIGEYADTQYF.

This clone was counted only a few times. J is TRBJ2-1 and V is TRBV5-1; 14 nucleotides line up with TRBD2. Trimming removed 4 bases from V and 2 bases from J; junction bases left unmatched: 8. This CDR3 has 18 residues. Germline values: CDR1 SGHRS, CDR2 YFSETQ. The CDR3 protein is CASSHRLAGGQTYNEQFF. In DNA form, the CDR3 reads TGCGCCAGCAGCCATCGACTAGCGGGGGGGCAAACCTACAATGAGCAGTTCTTC.

The chain joins TRBV12-5 to TRBJ2-5; D assignment may be TRBD1 or TRBD2 (5 bases each). The DNA matches TRBJ2-7 better at its end, which makes the J call doubtful. This CDR3 contains 13 residues. Germline CDR1 and CDR2: LGHNT and FRNRAP. The DNA for the CDR3 is TGTGCTAGTGGCCCCCGGGACCGCTACGAGCAGTACTTC. Protein product: CASGPRDRYEQYF.

This chain uses TRBV27 with TRBJ1-2, with D perhaps matching TRBD1 (5 bases). The CDR3 loop spans 14 amino acids. Germline-derived CDR1 and CDR2 are MNHEY and SMNVEV (reference sequence). CDR3 sequence reads: CASARDPQGEGYTF. CDR3 DNA sequence: TGTGCTAGCGCTCGGGACCCACAAGGAGAAGGCTACACCTTC.

This chain's CDR3 is CASSFSRAYQETQYF. In DNA, the CDR3 is TGTGCCAGCAGCTTTTCCAGGGCCTACCAAGAGACCCAGTACTTC. The J gene is TRBJ2-5, the V gene TRBV5-4, with TRBD1 as a possible D gene (5 bases). V lost 2 bases and J 0 bases, leaving 11 bases between the germline ends. The CDR3 contains 15 residues. From germline, CDR1 is SGHNT and CDR2 YYREEE (reference sequence). The full variable domain, in which reference TRBV5-4 and TRBJ2-5 provide the parts outside the CDR3, is ETGVTQSPTHLIKTRGQQVTLRCSSQSGHNTVSWYQQALGQGPQFIFQYYREEENGRGNFPPRFSGLQFPNYSSELNVNALELDDSALYLCASSFSRAYQETQYFGPGTRLLVL.

A few counts support this clone. The genes are TRBV6-5 and TRBJ1-1; D is unresolved. V lost 2 bases to trimming and J lost 1 base, with 14 bases between them. There are 16 residues in the CDR3. Germline V gives CDR1 MNHEY, CDR2 SVGAGI. This chain's CDR3 is CASSYKEWEENTEAFF. CDR3 coding DNA: TGTGCCAGCAGTTACAAGGAGTGGGAGGAGAACACTGAAGCTTTCTTT.

The chain uses TRBV10-2 and TRBJ2-3; D gene unclear. The CDR3 totals 12 residues. Per germline, CDR1 WSHSY and CDR2 SAAADI. V lost 6 bases to trimming and J lost 1 base, with 5 bases between them. The CDR3 DNA follows: TGCGCCAGCAGGGCGGGCACAGATACGCAGTATTTT. This gives the protein CASRAGTDTQYF.